The text below deals with one T cell receptor (beta chain). V gave up 5 bases and J gave up 0 bases, with 8 bases separating them. The CDR3 totals 13 residues. Per germline, CDR1 ENHRY and CDR2 SYGVKD. Original analysis: Reference gene primer amplification in the assay estimated nucleated cell counts. Data came from immunoSEQ multiplex PCR; TCRdb stores just in-frame clones and leaves some out. The V and J calls and clone size come from that table; D and trimming were worked out from the DNA. The sample has fewer than 200,000 clones, around nine tenths seen once. Enrolled during active infection, Seattle patients were then followed longitudinally. These data come from a study of blood T cell repertoires in COVID-19. On the study more broadly: Whether acute or convalescent, the COVID-19 samples came from the United States, Italy and Spain.

The chain joins TRBV10-3 to TRBJ2-7; D unresolved. The sample consisted of peripheral blood. The clonotype was recovered from a woman in her 70s with COVID-19, enrolled during active disease. The CDR3 DNA reads TGTGCCATCAGTAAAGACAACTCCTACGAGCAGTACTTC. Protein: CAISKDNSYEQYF.